The TCR beta chain under discussion was sequenced for a study of shared T cell receptors in the human thymus. Assay: immunoSEQ multiplex PCR; the TCRdb copy retains only in-frame clones and omits some. The sample has 650,000 to 950,000 clones; around 85% are singletons. The V end was cut by 5 bases, the J end by 0 bases, with 20 bases between. This CDR3 is built from 18 residues. CDR1 is LNHDA, CDR2 SQIVND, per germline (reference sequence). This same sample was also part of a study on human thymus T cells. That study adds: Samples came from healthy Finnish infants during open corrective cardiac surgery. Thymus was obtained from resections taken during corrective heart surgery. Thymic and blood repertoires appeared to show biased V and J gene usage.

Sequencing was performed on thymocytes. The V gene is TRBV19, the J gene TRBJ1-5; possible D gene TRBD1, 5 bases. This receptor was obtained from a girl in the first two years of life with a congenital heart defect. CDR3 region: CASSGAGTGGNSNQPQHF. CDR3 DNA: TGTGCCAGTAGTGGCGCAGGGACCGGGGGTAATAGCAATCAGCCCCAGCATTTT.